Presented here are 15 T cell receptor beta chains from one specimen sequenced in a study of OX40 agonist ivuxolimab in advanced cancers. Clones were read by immunoSEQ multiplex PCR, and TCRdb kept only the in-frame ones, dropping some. The sample consists of over 100,000 clones, more than 80% of them appearing once. This material consisted of CD4+ or CD8+ T cells sorted from blood, taken in a trial of the OX40 agonist ivuxolimab. These receptors originate from an adult with an advanced solid tumor such as melanoma, head and neck, liver or kidney cancer.

As concerns this clone: Other DNA sequences in the same sample also yield this CDR3. V and J are TRBV18 and TRBJ1-5; 9 nucleotides align to TRBD1. Germline V CDR1 and CDR2: KGHSH, LQKENI. The CDR3 length is 16 residues. V trimming: 3 bases; J trimming: 3 bases; junction bases outside the gene matches: 6. CDR3 in amino acids: CASSPGDRAYNQPQHF. Here the CDR3 DNA reads TGTGCCAGCTCACCTGGGGACAGGGCGTACAATCAGCCCCAGCATTTT.

CDR3 DNA sequence: TGTGCCACAGTCTACAGGGATCTGAACGCTTTCTTT. Translated, it gives CATVYRDLNAFF. The V gene is TRBV28, the J gene TRBJ1-1; a weak D match, TRBD1 (6 bases). There are 12 residues in the CDR3. Germline CDR1 and CDR2: MDHEN and SYDVKM. Trimming stripped 10 bases from V and 11 bases from J, with 20 bases between. Supplemented by reference TRBV28 and TRBJ1-1, the full variable domain reads DVKVTQSSRYLVKRTGEKVFLECVQDMDHENMFWYRQDPGLGLRLIYFSYDVKMKEKGDIPEGYSVSREKKERFSLILESASTNQTSMYLCATVYRDLNAFFGQGTRLTVV.

The rearrangement links TRBV2 to TRBJ1-2; D perhaps matches TRBD1 (5 bases). This CDR3 has 12 amino acids. Trimming left V 6 bases short and J 7 bases short, with 12 bases between. Germline-derived CDR1 and CDR2 are SNHLY and FYNNEI. CDR3 in amino acids: CASRVGEFGYTF. The CDR3 region has the DNA TGTGCCAGCAGGGTGGGGGAATTTGGCTACACCTTC.

The genes are TRBV28 and TRBJ1-1; 10 positions agree with TRBD1. With 8 bases clipped from V and 2 bases from J, the junction kept 11 bases outside the gene matches. There are 16 residues in the CDR3. Germline V CDR1 and CDR2: MDHEN, SYDVKM. CDR3 residues: CASRTGGNGRNTEAFF. The CDR3 DNA is TGTGCCAGCCGGACAGGGGGTAACGGAAGAAACACTGAAGCTTTCTTT.

This clone appeared a few times. This rearrangement joins TRBV19 to TRBJ1-3; no firm D call. The V end lost 3 bases, the J end lost 2 bases, and 11 bases lay between the germline ends. There are 15 residues in the CDR3. Germline CDR1 is LNHDA and CDR2 is SQIVND (reference sequence). DNA of the CDR3: TGTGCCAGTAGTATTCCACAGTCACCTGGAAACACCATATATTTT. It is translated as CASSIPQSPGNTIYF.

The rearrangement joins TRBV5-1 to TRBJ2-7, with unresolved D. Germline-derived CDR1 and CDR2 are SGHRS and YFSETQ. The CDR3 totals 13 residues. V was trimmed by 1 base and J by 4 bases, leaving 9 bases between them. This CDR3 reads CASSLIREYEQYF. In DNA, the CDR3 is TGCGCCAGCAGCTTGATTAGAGAGTACGAGCAGTACTTC.

This chain uses TRBV10-3 with TRBJ1-1; 9 bases map to TRBD1. The CDR3 runs 14 residues. With V trimmed by 10 bases and J by 2 bases, 8 bases remained unmatched. Germline CDR1 is ENHRY and CDR2 is SYGVKD. CDR3 sequence reads: CASSRTGENTEAFF. Written as DNA, the CDR3 is TGTGCCAGTAGTAGGACAGGGGAAAACACTGAAGCTTTCTTT.

The chain combines TRBV27 with TRBJ2-7; TRBD1 agrees at 7 bases. The CDR3 is made up of 13 amino acids. Per germline, CDR1 MNHEY and CDR2 SMNVEV (reference sequence). Trimming removed 6 bases from V and 0 bases from J; junction bases left unmatched: 2. As DNA, the CDR3 is TGTGCCAGCAGGCGGACAGGCTCCTACGAGCAGTACTTC. Its translation: CASRRTGSYEQYF.

V gene TRBV29-1 combines with J gene TRBJ1-5; 7 positions agree with TRBD1. This CDR3 has 17 residues. CDR1 and CDR2 from the germline V gene are SQVTM and ANQGSEA. V lost 0 bases to trimming and J lost 0 bases; unmatched junction nucleotides: 8. DNA for the CDR3: TGCAGCGTTGAAGATGACGGACAGGAGTATAGCAATCAGCCCCAGCATTTT. Amino acid sequence: CSVEDDGQEYSNQPQHF.

Only one count was recorded for this clone. V and J are TRBV5-4 and TRBJ1-2, with TRBD1 matching 8 bases. The germline V gene encodes CDR1 SGHNT and CDR2 YYREEE (reference sequence). The CDR3 runs to 13 residues. V shed 4 bases and J 6 bases; nucleotides not matched to a gene: 5. CDR3 in DNA: TGTGCCAGCAGCCACGACAGGGGTCATGGCTACACCTTC. Its translation is CASSHDRGHGYTF.

This clone has more than one count but fewer than ten. The chain is built from TRBV30 and TRBJ1-6; the D gene is possibly TRBD1 (6 bases). This CDR3 contains 16 residues. V lost 3 bases and J lost 3, with 15 bases in between. The germline gives CDR1 GTSNPN, CDR2 SVGIG (reference sequence). The CDR3 spells CAWSVTGPIYNSPLHF. CDR3 DNA: TGTGCCTGGAGCGTTACAGGGCCCATCTATAATTCACCCCTCCACTTT.

J is TRBJ2-2 and V is TRBV11-3; D is perhaps TRBD1 (5 bases). V gave up 1 base and J gave up 5 bases, with 8 bases separating them. CDR1 and CDR2 (germline): SGHNT, YENEEA. This CDR3 contains 14 residues. CDR3 DNA: TGTGCCAGCAGCTTAGGGGGCCGTACCGGGGAGCTGTTTTTT. Translated: CASSLGGRTGELFF.

The J gene is TRBJ2-3, the V gene TRBV15; 8 nucleotides line up with TRBD2. The CDR3 has 15 amino acids. CDR1 LNHNV and CDR2 YYDKDF come from the germline V gene (reference sequence). After removal of 0 bases from V and 5 bases from J, the junction contained 4 bases not matched to a gene. DNA for the CDR3: TGTGCCACCAGCAGAGACCCAAGCGGGGGAGATACGCAGTATTTT. Encoded protein: CATSRDPSGGDTQYF.

With respect to this clone: One end of the junction is discordant with germline, which a read error may explain. DNA for the CDR3: TGTGCCAGCAGAGAAGACAGGCGGGAGACCCAGTACTTC. It codes for CASREDRRETQYF. This chain uses TRBV6-1 with TRBJ2-5; weak D call: TRBD1 (6 bases). Germline CDR1 and CDR2: MNHNS and SASEGT. This CDR3 spans 13 amino acids.

V is TRBV9 and J is TRBJ2-3, with 14 positions matching TRBD2. The CDR3 contains 17 residues. Germline V lookup: CDR1 SGDLS, CDR2 YYNGEE. J was trimmed by 4 bases and V by 0 bases; bases with no gene match: 4. CDR3 amino acids: CASSVVGTSGGADTQYF. CDR3 DNA sequence: TGTGCCAGCAGCGTAGTAGGGACTAGCGGGGGTGCAGATACGCAGTATTTT.